Listed below are T cell receptor beta chains from one sample, sequenced in a study of chemoradiotherapy in HPV16-positive cancers. Sequenced by immunoSEQ multiplex PCR; TCRdb stores in-frame clones only, minus some. The profile covers approximately 14,000 clones, with 77% appearing a single time and roughly 1.4% taken by the ten largest. The sample here was taken from a patient who underwent chemoradiotherapy. These TCRs come from a human donor with HPV-associated anogenital cancer. The CDR3 runs from the conserved cysteine through the conserved F or W. The D gene is left open where the match is weak. The size field is filled for only some rows; it gives once, few, many or a size class.

J gene,D gene,clone size,V gene,CDR3 DNA,CDR3 protein
TRBJ2-1,TRBD2,NA,TRBV25-1,TGTGCCAGCAGAAGGGTGGGGGGGGAGCAGTTCTTC,CASRRVGGEQFF
TRBJ2-1,NA,NA,TRBV4-3,TGCGCCAGCAGCCAAGATGTCGCATCCGAGCAGTTCTTC,CASSQDVASEQFF
TRBJ2-7,NA,NA,TRBV5-1,TGCGCCAGCAGCTTGGATCAGGGCCGGTTCCAAGAGCAGTACTTC,CASSLDQGRFQEQYF
TRBJ2-1,TRBD1,NA,TRBV29-1,TGCAGCGTTGTGGGGACAGGGACAAATGAGCAGTTCTTC,CSVVGTGTNEQFF
TRBJ1-6,NA,NA,TRBV19,TGTGCCAGTAGCGAAACAGGCCTGAATTCACCCCTCCACTTT,CASSETGLNSPLHF
TRBJ1-5,NA,NA,TRBV4-3,TGCGCCAGCAGCCAGAGTCCCGGTCAGCCCCAGCATTTT,CASSQSPGQPQHF
TRBJ1-6,NA,NA,TRBV19,TGTGCCAGTACTCAAACCCCAGGGTTTCGGTCACCCCTCCACTTT,CASTQTPGFRSPLHF
TRBJ2-3,TRBD2,few,TRBV5-1,TGCGCCAGCAGCTTGAGGACTAGTGTGGATACGCAGTATTTT,CASSLRTSVDTQYF
TRBJ1-2,TRBD1,medium-sized,TRBV4-1,TGCGCCAGCAGCCAAGATCGAACAGGGGGCCTCATTGGGTATGGCTACACCTTC,CASSQDRTGGLIGYGYTF
TRBJ1-1,NA,NA,TRBV5-5,TGTGCCAGCAGCTTGGCCCCCCACGGGGACACTGAAGCTTTCTTT,CASSLAPHGDTEAFF
TRBJ1-4,TRBD1,NA,TRBV4-3,TGCGCCAGCAGCCAAGCCAGGGGGCCTGGTAATGAAAAACTGTTTTTT,CASSQARGPGNEKLFF
TRBJ2-7,TRBD1,few,TRBV2,TGTGCCAGCTCTTTCGGGACAGGGTTCGGGTACGAGCAGTACTTC,CASSFGTGFGYEQYF
TRBJ1-6,TRBD1,once,TRBV19,TGTGCCAGTAGTATCAAGGGAGGACAGGGATGGAATTCACCCCTCCACTTT,CASSIKGGQGWNSPLHF